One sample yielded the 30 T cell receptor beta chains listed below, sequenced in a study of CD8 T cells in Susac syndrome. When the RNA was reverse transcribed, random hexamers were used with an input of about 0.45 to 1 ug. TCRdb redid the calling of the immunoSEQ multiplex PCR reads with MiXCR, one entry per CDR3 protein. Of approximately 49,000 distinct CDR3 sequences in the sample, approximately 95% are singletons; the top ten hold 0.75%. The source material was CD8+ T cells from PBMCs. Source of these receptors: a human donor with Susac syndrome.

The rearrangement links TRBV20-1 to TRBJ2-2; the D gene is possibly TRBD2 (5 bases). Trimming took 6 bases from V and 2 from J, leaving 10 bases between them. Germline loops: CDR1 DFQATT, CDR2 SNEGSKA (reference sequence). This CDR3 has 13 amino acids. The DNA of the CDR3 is TGCAGTGCCCCCGGGGTAAACACCGGGGAGCTGTTTTTT. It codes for CSAPGVNTGELFF.

The CDR3: CASSQDTQETQYF. CDR3 bases: TGTGCCAGCTCCCAGGACACGCAAGAGACCCAGTACTTC. The chain joins TRBV6-2 or TRBV6-3 to TRBJ2-5, with D maybe TRBD1 (5 bases). V was trimmed by 8 bases and J by 2 bases, leaving 12 bases between them. The CDR3 has 13 amino acids. Germline loops: CDR1 MNHEY, CDR2 SVGEGT.

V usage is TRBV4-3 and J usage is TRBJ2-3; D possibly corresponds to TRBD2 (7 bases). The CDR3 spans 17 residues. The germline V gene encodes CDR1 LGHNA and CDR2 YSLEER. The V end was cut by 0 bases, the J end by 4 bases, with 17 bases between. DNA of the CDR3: TGCGCCAGCAGCCAAGATCTTTGGGGGGGCGTTTCAGATACGCAGTATTTT. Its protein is CASSQDLWGGVSDTQYF.

The CDR3: CASSARDLGNSPLHF. As DNA, the CDR3 is TGTGCCAGCTCAGCCCGGGACCTCGGTAATTCACCCCTCCACTTT. This chain joins TRBV18 and TRBJ1-6, with TRBD1 as a possible D gene (5 bases). The CDR3 totals 15 residues. Trimming took off 5 bases at V and 6 bases at J, with 14 bases between the two ends. The germline V gene has CDR1 KGHSH and CDR2 LQKENI.

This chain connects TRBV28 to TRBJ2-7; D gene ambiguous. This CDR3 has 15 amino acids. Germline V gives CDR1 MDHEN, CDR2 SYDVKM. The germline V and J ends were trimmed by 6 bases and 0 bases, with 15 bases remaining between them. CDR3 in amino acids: CASSPGPATSYEQYF. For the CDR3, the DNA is TGTGCCAGCAGCCCTGGACCTGCGACCTCCTACGAGCAGTACTTC.

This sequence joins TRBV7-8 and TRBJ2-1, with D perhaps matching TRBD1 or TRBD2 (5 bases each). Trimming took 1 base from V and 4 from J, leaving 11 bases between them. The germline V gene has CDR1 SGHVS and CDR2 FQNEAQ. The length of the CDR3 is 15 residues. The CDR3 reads CASSLVGTNYNEQFF. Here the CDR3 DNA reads TGTGCCAGCAGCTTAGTCGGGACGAATTACAATGAGCAGTTCTTC. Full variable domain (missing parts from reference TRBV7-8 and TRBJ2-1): GAGVSQSPRYKVAKRGQDVALRCDPISGHVSLFWYQQALGQGPEFLTYFQNEAQLDKSGLPSDRFFAERPEGSVSTLKIQRTQQEDSAVYLCASSLVGTNYNEQFFGPGTRLTVL.

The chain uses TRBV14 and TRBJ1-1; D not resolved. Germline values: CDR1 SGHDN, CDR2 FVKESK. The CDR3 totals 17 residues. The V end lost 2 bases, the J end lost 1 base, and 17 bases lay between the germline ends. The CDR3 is CASSQRRDFVGNTEAFF. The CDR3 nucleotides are TGTGCCAGCAGCCAACGACGGGATTTCGTGGGGAACACTGAAGCTTTCTTT.

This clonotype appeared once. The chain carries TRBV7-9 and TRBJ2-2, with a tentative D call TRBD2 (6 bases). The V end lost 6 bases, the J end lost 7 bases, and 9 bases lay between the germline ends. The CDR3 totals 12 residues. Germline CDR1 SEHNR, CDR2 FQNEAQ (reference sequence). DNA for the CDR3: TGTGCCAGCAGGGGACTGCGCGGGGAGCTGTTTTTT. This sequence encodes CASRGLRGELFF.

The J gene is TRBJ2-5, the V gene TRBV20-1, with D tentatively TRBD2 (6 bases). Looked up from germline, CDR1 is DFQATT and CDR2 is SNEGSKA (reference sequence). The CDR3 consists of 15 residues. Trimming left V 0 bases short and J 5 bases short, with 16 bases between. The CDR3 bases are TGCAGTGCTAGAGAGGGGACTCGTCGGTTGGAGACCCAGTACTTC. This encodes CSAREGTRRLETQYF.

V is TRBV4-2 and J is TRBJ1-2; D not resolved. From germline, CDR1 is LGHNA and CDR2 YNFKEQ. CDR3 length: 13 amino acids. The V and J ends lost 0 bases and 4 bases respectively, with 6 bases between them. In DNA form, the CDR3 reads TGTGCCAGCAGCCAAGAAGGCGGCTATGGCTACACCTTC. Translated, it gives CASSQEGGYGYTF.

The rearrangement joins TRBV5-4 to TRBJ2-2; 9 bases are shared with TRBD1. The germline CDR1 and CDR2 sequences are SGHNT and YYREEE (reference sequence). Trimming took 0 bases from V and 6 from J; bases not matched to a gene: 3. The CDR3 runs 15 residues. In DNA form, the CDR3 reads TGTGCCAGCAGCTTGGAGGGGACAGGGTCCGGGGAGCTGTTTTTT. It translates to CASSLEGTGSGELFF.

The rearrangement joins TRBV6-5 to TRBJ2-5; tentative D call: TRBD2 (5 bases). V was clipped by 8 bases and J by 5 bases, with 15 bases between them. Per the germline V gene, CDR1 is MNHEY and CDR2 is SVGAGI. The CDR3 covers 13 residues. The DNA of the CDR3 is TGTGCCAGCCGCAACTTGAGAGGGGAGACCCAGTACTTC. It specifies CASRNLRGETQYF.

CDR3 sequence: CASQDRGLDGYTF. Written as DNA, the CDR3 is TGTGCCAGCCAGGACCGAGGGCTCGATGGCTACACCTTC. The V call is TRBV28, the J call TRBJ1-2; D uncertain. The germline V and J ends were trimmed by 8 bases and 6 bases, with 16 bases remaining between them. This CDR3 has 13 residues. Looked up from germline, CDR1 is MDHEN and CDR2 is SYDVKM.

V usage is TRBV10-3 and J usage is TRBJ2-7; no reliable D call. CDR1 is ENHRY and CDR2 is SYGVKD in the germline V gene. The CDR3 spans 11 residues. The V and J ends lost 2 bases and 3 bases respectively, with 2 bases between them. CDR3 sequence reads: CAISEGYEQYF. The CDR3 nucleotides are TGTGCCATCAGTGAGGGCTACGAGCAGTACTTC.

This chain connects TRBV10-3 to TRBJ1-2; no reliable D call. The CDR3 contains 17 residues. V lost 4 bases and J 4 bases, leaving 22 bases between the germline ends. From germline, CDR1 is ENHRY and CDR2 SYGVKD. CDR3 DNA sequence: TGTGCCATCAGTGTTATCGGGTCGCGGTCACTTCGCTATGGCTACACCTTC. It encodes CAISVIGSRSLRYGYTF.

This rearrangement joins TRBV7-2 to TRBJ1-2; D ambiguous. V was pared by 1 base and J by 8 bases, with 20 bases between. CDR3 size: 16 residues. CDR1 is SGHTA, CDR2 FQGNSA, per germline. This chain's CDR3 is CASSLELTPSLGGYTF. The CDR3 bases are TGTGCCAGCAGCTTAGAATTGACCCCCTCATTAGGCGGCTACACCTTC.

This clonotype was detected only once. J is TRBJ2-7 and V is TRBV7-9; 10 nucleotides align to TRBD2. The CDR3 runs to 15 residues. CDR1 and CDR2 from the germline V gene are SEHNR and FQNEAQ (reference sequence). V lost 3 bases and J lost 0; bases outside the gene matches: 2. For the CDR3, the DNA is TGTGCCAGCAGCTTTAGCGGGGGGAGCTCCTACGAGCAGTACTTC. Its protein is CASSFSGGSSYEQYF.

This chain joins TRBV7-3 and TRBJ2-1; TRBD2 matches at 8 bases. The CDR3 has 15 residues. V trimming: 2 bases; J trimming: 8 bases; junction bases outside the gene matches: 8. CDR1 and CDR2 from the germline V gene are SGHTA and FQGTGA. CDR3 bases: TGTGCCAGCAGCTTACGGGGGGGCCTAGTCGATGAGCAGTTCTTC. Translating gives CASSLRGGLVDEQFF.

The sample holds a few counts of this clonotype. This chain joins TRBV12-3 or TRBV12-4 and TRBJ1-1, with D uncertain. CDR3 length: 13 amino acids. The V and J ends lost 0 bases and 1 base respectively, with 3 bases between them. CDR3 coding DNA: TGTGCCAGCAGTTTAGCCAGGAACACTGAAGCTTTCTTT. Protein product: CASSLARNTEAFF.

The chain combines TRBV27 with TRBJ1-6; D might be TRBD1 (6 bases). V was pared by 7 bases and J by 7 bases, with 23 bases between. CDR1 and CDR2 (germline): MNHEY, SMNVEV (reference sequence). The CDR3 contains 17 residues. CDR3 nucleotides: TGTGCCAGCAACCCCAGGGGTTCCGAGGGGGACAATTCACCCCTCCACTTT. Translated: CASNPRGSEGDNSPLHF.

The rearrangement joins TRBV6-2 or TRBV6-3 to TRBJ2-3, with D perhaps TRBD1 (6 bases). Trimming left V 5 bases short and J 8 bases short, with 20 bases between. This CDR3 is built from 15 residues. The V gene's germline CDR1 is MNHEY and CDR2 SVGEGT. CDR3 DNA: TGTGCCAGCAGTGATCTTGGCAGGGGAAGTGGTACGCAGTATTTT. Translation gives CASSDLGRGSGTQYF.

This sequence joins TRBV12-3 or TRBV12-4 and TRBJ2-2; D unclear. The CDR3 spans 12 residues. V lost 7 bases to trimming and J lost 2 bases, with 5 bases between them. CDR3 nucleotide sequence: TGTGCCAGCACCATAAACACCGGGGAGCTGTTTTTT. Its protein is CASTINTGELFF.

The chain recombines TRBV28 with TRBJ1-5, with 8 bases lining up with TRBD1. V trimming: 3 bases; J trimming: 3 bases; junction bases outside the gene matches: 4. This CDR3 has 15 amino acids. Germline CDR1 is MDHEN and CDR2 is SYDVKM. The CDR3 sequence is CASSFTGGTNQPQHF. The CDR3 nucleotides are TGTGCCAGCAGTTTCACAGGGGGTACCAATCAGCCCCAGCATTTT.

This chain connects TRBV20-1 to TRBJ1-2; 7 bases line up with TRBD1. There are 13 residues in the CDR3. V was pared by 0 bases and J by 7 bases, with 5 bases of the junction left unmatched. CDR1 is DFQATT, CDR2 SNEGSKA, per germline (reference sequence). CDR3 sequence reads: CSARDRGPSGYTF. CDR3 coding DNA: TGCAGTGCTAGAGATAGGGGGCCAAGTGGCTACACCTTC.

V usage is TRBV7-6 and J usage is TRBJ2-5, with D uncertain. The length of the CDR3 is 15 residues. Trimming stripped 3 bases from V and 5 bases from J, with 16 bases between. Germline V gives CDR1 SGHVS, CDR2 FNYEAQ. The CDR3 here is CASSLFDMVGETQYF. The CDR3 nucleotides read TGTGCCAGCAGCTTGTTCGACATGGTAGGGGAGACCCAGTACTTC.

The CDR3 DNA sequence: TGTGCCAGCTCACCATGGGTCGTCGTACCTAACTATGGCTACACCTTC. Translation: CASSPWVVVPNYGYTF. The chain joins TRBV18 to TRBJ1-2; D gene unclear. The V gene's germline CDR1 is KGHSH and CDR2 LQKENI. The CDR3 consists of 16 residues. Deletions cut 2 bases from V and 0 bases from J, with 13 bases between.

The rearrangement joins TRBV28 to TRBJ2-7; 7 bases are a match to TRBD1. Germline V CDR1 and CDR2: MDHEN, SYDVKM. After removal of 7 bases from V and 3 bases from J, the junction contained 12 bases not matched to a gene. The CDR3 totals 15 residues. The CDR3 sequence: CASTNYQGTDYEQYF. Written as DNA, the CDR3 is TGTGCCAGCACCAATTATCAGGGGACAGACTACGAGCAGTACTTC.

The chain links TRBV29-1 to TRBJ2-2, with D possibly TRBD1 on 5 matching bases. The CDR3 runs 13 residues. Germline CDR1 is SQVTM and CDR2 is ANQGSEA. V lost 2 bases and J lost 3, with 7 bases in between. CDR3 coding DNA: TGCAGCGTTGAAAAGGGGTACACCGGGGAGCTGTTTTTT. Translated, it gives CSVEKGYTGELFF.

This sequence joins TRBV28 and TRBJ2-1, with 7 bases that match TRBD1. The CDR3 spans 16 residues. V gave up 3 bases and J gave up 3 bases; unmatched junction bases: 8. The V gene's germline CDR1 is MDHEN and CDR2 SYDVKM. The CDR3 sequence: CASSFSVDRHYNEQFF. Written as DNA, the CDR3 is TGTGCCAGCAGTTTTTCTGTGGACAGGCACTACAATGAGCAGTTCTTC.

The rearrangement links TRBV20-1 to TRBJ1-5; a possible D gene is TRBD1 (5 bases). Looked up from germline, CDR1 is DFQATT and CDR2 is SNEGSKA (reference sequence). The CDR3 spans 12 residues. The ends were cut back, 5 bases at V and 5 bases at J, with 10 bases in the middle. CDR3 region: CSAGQGDQPQHF. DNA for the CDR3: TGCAGTGCTGGGCAGGGTGATCAGCCCCAGCATTTT.